The 27 T cell receptor beta chains listed next were all sequenced from one sample in a study of blood T cell repertoires in COVID-19. This table comes from immunoSEQ multiplex PCR, and its TCRdb copy is limited to in-frame clones, with some not included. The repertoire has roughly 250,000 clones, around 87% of them found once; the top ten carry around 1.6%. What was sequenced was PBMCs or T cells enriched from blood (not recorded which). The receptors originated from a woman between 45 and 60 years old who had recovered from COVID-19.

The V call is TRBV5-8, the J call TRBJ2-6; the D is unclear. Looked up from germline, CDR1 is SGHTS and CDR2 is YDEGEE. V dropped 1 base and J dropped 0 bases, with 8 bases sitting between them. The length of the CDR3 is 16 residues. CDR3: CASSLTISSGANVLTF. The CDR3 DNA sequence: TGTGCCAGCAGCTTGACTATATCCTCTGGGGCCAACGTCCTGACTTTC.

The gene calls are TRBV10-3 and TRBJ2-3, with D perhaps matching TRBD1 (6 bases). The CDR3 sequence is 14 residues long. CDR1 and CDR2 (germline): ENHRY, SYGVKD. V lost 7 bases and J 3 bases, leaving 14 bases between the germline ends. The CDR3, as DNA: TGTGCCATCAATCATGGGGGCCCAACAGATACGCAGTATTTT. Translated: CAINHGGPTDTQYF.

J is TRBJ1-4 and V is TRBV7-9, with TRBD1 as a possible D gene (5 bases). Looked up from germline, CDR1 is SEHNR and CDR2 is FQNEAQ (reference sequence). Trimming removed 0 bases at V and 10 bases at J, with 15 bases between. The CDR3 contains 15 residues. DNA for the CDR3: TGTGCCAGCAGCTTAGCGCCGGGGGTGAGGAGAAAACTGTTTTTT. This sequence encodes CASSLAPGVRRKLFF.

CDR3 loop: CASSHLIVKRDPILGNEQFF. The CDR3 coding sequence is TGCGCCAGCAGCCACCTAATCGTTAAGCGGGACCCCATCCTCGGCAATGAGCAGTTCTTC. The V and J genes are TRBV4-1 and TRBJ2-1; 7 bases map to TRBD2. The CDR3 spans 20 residues. J gave up 6 bases and V 3 bases, and 23 bases lay outside the gene matches. The germline gives CDR1 MGHRA, CDR2 YSYEKL.

The chain has TRBV5-5 and TRBJ1-1; 9 positions match TRBD1. Germline CDR1 SGHKS, CDR2 YYEKEE (reference sequence). Trimming removed 5 bases from V and 6 bases from J; junction bases left unmatched: 11. The CDR3 is made up of 15 amino acids. The CDR3 DNA is TGTGCCAGCAGAAGGCCGGGACAGGGATACGCTGAAGCTTTCTTT. This sequence encodes CASRRPGQGYAEAFF.

V is TRBV2 and J is TRBJ1-4; D is unresolved. The CDR3 has 14 amino acids. V was pared by 6 bases and J by 2 bases, with 10 bases between. In germline, CDR1 is SNHLY, CDR2 FYNNEI. The CDR3 DNA sequence: TGTGCCAGCAGGATCAGGTTCACTAATGAAAAACTGTTTTTT. Amino acid sequence: CASRIRFTNEKLFF.

The chain employs TRBV9 and TRBJ2-5; D not certain. V lost 0 bases and J lost 1, with 7 bases in between. CDR1 is SGDLS, CDR2 YYNGEE, per germline. The CDR3 runs 14 residues. The CDR3 loop reads CASSVAGFQETQYF. CDR3 nucleotide sequence: TGTGCCAGCAGCGTAGCTGGCTTCCAAGAGACCCAGTACTTC.

The chain employs TRBV27 and TRBJ2-2, with a possible D match to TRBD2 (6 bases). The CDR3 sequence is 16 residues long. The germline V and J ends were trimmed by 6 bases and 0 bases, with 14 bases remaining between them. The V gene's germline CDR1 is MNHEY and CDR2 SMNVEV (reference sequence). The CDR3 sequence is CASSRQTSTNTGELFF. DNA for the CDR3: TGTGCCAGCAGCCGGCAAACTAGCACGAACACCGGGGAGCTGTTTTTT.

The rearrangement joins TRBV7-8 to TRBJ2-3; no firm D call. V was cut by 1 base and J by 0 bases, with 11 bases left in between. The CDR3 runs to 16 residues. Germline V gives CDR1 SGHVS, CDR2 FQNEAQ. The CDR3 DNA follows: TGTGCCAGCAGCTTAGACCGCGGTCAGAGCACAGATACGCAGTATTTT. This translates into CASSLDRGQSTDTQYF. Supplemented by reference TRBV7-8 and TRBJ2-3, the full variable domain reads GAGVSQSPRYKVAKRGQDVALRCDPISGHVSLFWYQQALGQGPEFLTYFQNEAQLDKSGLPSDRFFAERPEGSVSTLKIQRTQQEDSAVYLCASSLDRGQSTDTQYFGPGTRLTVL.

The chain is built from TRBV24-1 and TRBJ1-4; TRBD1 matches 9 bases. Germline V gene sequence: CDR1 KGHDR, CDR2 SFDVKD. V was clipped by 4 bases and J by 4 bases; unmatched bases: 12. The length of the CDR3 is 18 residues. The CDR3 reads CATSEQGGTGSFNEKLFF. CDR3 DNA sequence: TGTGCCACCAGTGAACAGGGGGGGACAGGGAGTTTTAATGAAAAACTGTTTTTT.

The V call is TRBV12-3 or TRBV12-4, the J call TRBJ2-5; possible D gene TRBD1, 5 bases. The length of the CDR3 is 12 residues. Trimming removed 5 bases from V and 5 bases from J, with 9 bases in between. CDR3 amino acids: CASSGRDETQYF. The CDR3 DNA reads TGTGCCAGCAGTGGCAGGGATGAGACCCAGTACTTC.

On this clone: The sample contains more than one DNA sequence encoding this CDR3. The chain links TRBV30 to TRBJ1-6; TRBD1 might be the D (6 bases). Trimming pared 3 bases from V and 10 bases from J, leaving 13 bases between. Germline CDR1 and CDR2: GTSNPN and SVGIG (reference sequence). CDR3 size: 13 residues. CDR3 residues: CAWSSQGNSPLHF. CDR3 nucleotides: TGTGCCTGGAGCTCACAGGGAAACTCACCCCTCCACTTT.

V usage is TRBV7-2 and J usage is TRBJ2-3; tentatively, D is TRBD2 (6 bases). The CDR3 is 17 residues long. Per the germline V gene, CDR1 is SGHTA and CDR2 is FQGNSA. Trimming took 1 base from V and 2 from J, leaving 16 bases between them. CDR3 DNA sequence: TGTGCCAGCAGCTTAGTTGTTAGCGGAGCGACCACAGATACGCAGTATTTT. Its translation is CASSLVVSGATTDTQYF.

The V and J genes are TRBV15 and TRBJ2-1; D may be TRBD2 (6 bases). Germline CDR1 reads LNHNV; CDR2 reads YYDKDF (reference sequence). The CDR3 is 16 residues long. Deletions cut 0 bases from V and 7 bases from J, with 16 bases between. The CDR3 here is CATSRDIGGGLNEQFF. The CDR3 DNA reads as TGTGCCACCAGCAGAGATATCGGGGGAGGATTAAATGAGCAGTTCTTC.

This chain joins TRBV30 and TRBJ2-5; weak D call: TRBD2 (6 bases). Trimming cost V 0 bases and J 2 bases, with 13 bases left between them. The length of the CDR3 is 15 residues. Per germline, CDR1 GTSNPN and CDR2 SVGIG (reference sequence). The CDR3 sequence is CAWSVRRDRQETQYF. The CDR3 DNA is TGTGCCTGGAGTGTACGGCGGGATCGTCAAGAGACCCAGTACTTC.

The chain recombines TRBV6-4 with TRBJ2-2; D not certain. CDR1 and CDR2 (germline): MRHNA, SNTAGT. V gave up 4 bases and J gave up 7 bases, with 10 bases separating them. The CDR3 totals 13 residues. CDR3 in amino acids: CASSVNGFGELFF. The CDR3 DNA sequence: TGTGCCAGCAGTGTAAACGGGTTCGGGGAGCTGTTTTTT.

This chain uses TRBV19 with TRBJ2-1; 8 bases line up with TRBD2. Looked up from germline, CDR1 is LNHDA and CDR2 is SQIVND (reference sequence). Trimming cost V 6 bases and J 0 bases; bases outside gene matches: 4. The CDR3 spans 15 residues. The CDR3 region has the DNA TGTGCCAGTAGGCAAAGCGGGAGCTCCTACAATGAGCAGTTCTTC. Its translation: CASRQSGSSYNEQFF.

This clone was observed a single time. The chain links TRBV12-3 or TRBV12-4 to TRBJ2-5; tentative D call: TRBD2 (5 bases). V lost 5 bases, J lost 2 bases, and 9 bases lay in between. This CDR3 is 13 amino acids long. CDR3: CASSNRGQETQYF. CDR3 nucleotide sequence: TGTGCCAGCAGTAACAGAGGGCAAGAGACCCAGTACTTC.

V is TRBV5-1 and J is TRBJ2-1; D is unresolved. The germline V gene encodes CDR1 SGHRS and CDR2 YFSETQ. V shed 3 bases and J shed 0 bases, with 10 bases lying between them. The CDR3 is 15 amino acids. The CDR3 DNA reads TGCGCCAGCAGCTGGCCGTCTCGCTCCTACAATGAGCAGTTCTTC. It translates to CASSWPSRSYNEQFF.

The J gene is TRBJ2-1, the V gene TRBV12-3 or TRBV12-4, with D possibly matching TRBD1 (6 bases). V was cut by 6 bases and J by 6 bases, with 12 bases left in between. This CDR3 spans 13 amino acids. The CDR3 loop is CASSSPDSNEQFF. Here the CDR3 DNA reads TGTGCCAGCAGCTCCCCGGACAGCAATGAGCAGTTCTTC.

The V gene is TRBV12-3 or TRBV12-4, the J gene TRBJ2-1, with D unresolved. V was cut by 4 bases and J by 5 bases, with 6 bases left in between. This CDR3 comprises 12 residues. CDR3 protein: CASSSLDNEQFF. DNA for the CDR3: TGTGCCAGCAGTTCCCTAGACAATGAGCAGTTCTTC.

This chain joins TRBV28 and TRBJ1-5; 9 nucleotides align to TRBD1. Unmatched junction bases numbered 10, after V lost 6 bases and J lost 7 bases. Germline CDR1 and CDR2: MDHEN and SYDVKM. The CDR3 runs to 15 residues. CDR3 amino acids: CASRARDRVVQPQHF. CDR3 DNA sequence: TGTGCCAGCAGGGCCCGGGACAGGGTGGTCCAGCCCCAGCATTTT.

This chain joins TRBV3-1 (or the pseudogene TRBV3-2) and TRBJ1-2; D is unclear. The CDR3 covers 14 residues. The V gene's germline CDR1 is LGHDT and CDR2 YNNKEL (reference sequence). V shed 2 bases and J shed 2 bases, with 9 bases lying between them. DNA for the CDR3: TGTGCCAGCAGCCAAACACAGCCCAACTATGGCTACACCTTC. This translates into CASSQTQPNYGYTF.

CDR3 sequence reads: CASSSPGAGFYGYTF. The CDR3 nucleotides are TGTGCCAGCAGTTCTCCTGGGGCGGGGTTCTATGGCTACACCTTC. The chain has TRBV27 and TRBJ1-2; a weak D match, TRBD1 (5 bases). In germline, CDR1 is MNHEY, CDR2 SMNVEV (reference sequence). The germline V and J ends were trimmed by 4 bases and 4 bases, with 16 bases remaining between them. The CDR3 has 15 residues.

The chain couples TRBV6-5 to TRBJ1-6, with unresolved D. The CDR3 contains 16 residues. The V gene's germline CDR1 is MNHEY and CDR2 SVGAGI. V was trimmed by 4 bases and J by 9 bases, leaving 19 bases between them. The CDR3 DNA sequence: TGTGCCAGCAGTTCCTTCGGGAGGGTGGTAGGTTCACCCCTCCACTTT. Translation gives CASSSFGRVVGSPLHF.

V is TRBV23-1 and J is TRBJ2-5; 7 nucleotides align to TRBD2. TRBV23-1 is given ORF status, its function remaining uncertain. V was clipped by 8 bases and J by 5 bases; unmatched bases: 14. CDR3 length equals 15 residues. The CDR3 reads CASGRDGGSEETQYF. In nucleotides, the CDR3 is TGCGCCAGCGGACGGGACGGCGGGAGTGAGGAGACCCAGTACTTC.

This chain connects TRBV7-8 to TRBJ1-4; D unresolved. The germline V and J ends were trimmed by 6 bases and 7 bases, with 27 bases remaining between them. Germline V gives CDR1 SGHVS, CDR2 FQNEAQ. This CDR3 is 18 amino acids long. The CDR3 region is CASSSNRGVVGEGEKLFF. In DNA form, the CDR3 reads TGTGCCAGCAGTTCAAATAGAGGAGTAGTAGGTGAGGGTGAAAAACTGTTTTTT.